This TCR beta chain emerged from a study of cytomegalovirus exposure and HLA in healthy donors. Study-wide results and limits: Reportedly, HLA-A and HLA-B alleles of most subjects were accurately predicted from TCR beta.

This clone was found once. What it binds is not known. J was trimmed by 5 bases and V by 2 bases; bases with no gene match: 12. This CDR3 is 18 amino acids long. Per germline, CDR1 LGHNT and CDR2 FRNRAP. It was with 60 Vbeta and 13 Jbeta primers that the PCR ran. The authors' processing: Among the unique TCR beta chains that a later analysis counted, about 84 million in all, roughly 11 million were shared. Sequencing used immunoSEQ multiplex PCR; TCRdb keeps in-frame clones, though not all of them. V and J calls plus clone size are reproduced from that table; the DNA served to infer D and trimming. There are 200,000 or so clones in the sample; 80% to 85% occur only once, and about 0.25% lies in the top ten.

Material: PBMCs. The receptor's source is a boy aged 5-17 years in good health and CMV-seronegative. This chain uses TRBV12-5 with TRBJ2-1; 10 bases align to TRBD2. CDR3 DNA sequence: TGTGCTAGTGGTTTGCCCTCGTCCGGACTAGCGGCGCACAATGAGCAGTTCTTC. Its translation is CASGLPSSGLAAHNEQFF.